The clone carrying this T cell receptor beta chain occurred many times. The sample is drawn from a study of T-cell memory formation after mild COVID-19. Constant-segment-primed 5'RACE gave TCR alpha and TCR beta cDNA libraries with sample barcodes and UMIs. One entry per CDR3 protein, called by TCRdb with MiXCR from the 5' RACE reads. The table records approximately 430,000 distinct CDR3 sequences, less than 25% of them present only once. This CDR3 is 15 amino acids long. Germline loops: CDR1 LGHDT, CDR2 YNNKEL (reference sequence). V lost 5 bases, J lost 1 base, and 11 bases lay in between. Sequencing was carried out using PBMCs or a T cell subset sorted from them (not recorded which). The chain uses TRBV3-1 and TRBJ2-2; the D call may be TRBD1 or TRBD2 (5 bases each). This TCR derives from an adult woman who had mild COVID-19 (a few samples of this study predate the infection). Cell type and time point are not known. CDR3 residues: CASSTGTENTGELFF. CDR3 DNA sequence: TGTGCCAGCAGCACCGGGACGGAGAACACCGGGGAGCTGTTTTTT. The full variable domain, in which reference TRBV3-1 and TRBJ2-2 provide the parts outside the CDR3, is DTAVSQTPKYLVTQMGNDKSIKCEQNLGHDTMYWYKQDSKKFLKIMFSYNNKELIINETVPNRFSPKSPDKAHLNLHINSLELGDSAVYFCASSTGTENTGELFFGEGSRLTVL.